Listed here are 8 T cell receptor beta chains from one sample, sequenced in a study of blood T cell repertoires in COVID-19. The repertoire was sequenced with immunoSEQ multiplex PCR; TCRdb's copy has only in-frame clones and lacks some. The table has about 440,000 clones, roughly nine tenths seen once. Source material: PBMCs or T cells enriched from blood (not recorded which). These TCRs come from a woman aged 18-30 years with acute COVID-19.

The chain joins TRBV2 to TRBJ1-2; 8 positions match TRBD1. V lost 4 bases to trimming and J lost 5 bases; unmatched junction nucleotides: 6. Germline loops: CDR1 SNHLY, CDR2 FYNNEI. The CDR3 is made up of 14 amino acids. The CDR3 DNA is TGTGCCAGCAGTGCGACAGGGGAGGTGTATGGCTACACCTTC. Translation: CASSATGEVYGYTF.

This clone has just one count. This rearrangement joins TRBV2 to TRBJ1-1; 8 bases agree with TRBD1. Germline V gene data show CDR1 as SNHLY and CDR2 as FYNNEI. V lost 8 bases, J lost 6 bases, and 8 bases stayed unmatched. This CDR3 contains 13 residues. The CDR3 sequence is CASSGQGVPEAFF. In DNA, the CDR3 is TGTGCCAGCTCCGGACAGGGAGTCCCTGAAGCTTTCTTT.

The gene calls are TRBV7-9 and TRBJ1-1, with D maybe TRBD1 (5 bases). The CDR3 spans 13 residues. CDR1 and CDR2 (germline): SEHNR, FQNEAQ (reference sequence). The V end was cut by 1 base, the J end by 7 bases, with 10 bases between. CDR3 nucleotides: TGTGCCAGCAGCTTAGGAGTTACAGGTGAAGCTTTCTTT. Translation: CASSLGVTGEAFF.

The chain uses TRBV18 and TRBJ1-5; possible D gene TRBD1, 5 bases. The germline CDR1 and CDR2 sequences are KGHSH and LQKENI. The CDR3 length is 16 residues. Trimming took off 3 bases at V and 1 base at J, with 13 bases between the two ends. DNA for the CDR3: TGTGCCAGCTCACCTTTGGGGCCTTTAAGCAATCAGCCCCAGCATTTT. Protein product: CASSPLGPLSNQPQHF.

The rearrangement links TRBV9 to TRBJ2-7; D is ambiguous. The V gene's germline CDR1 is SGDLS and CDR2 YYNGEE. The CDR3 contains 15 residues. Trimming stripped 0 bases from V and 0 bases from J, with 10 bases between. CDR3 nucleotides: TGTGCCAGCAGCGTAGATTTTGGAGTCTCCTACGAGCAGTACTTC. It is translated as CASSVDFGVSYEQYF.

The rearrangement links TRBV19 to TRBJ2-5; TRBD2 matches 8 bases. CDR3 length: 15 residues. CDR1 and CDR2 from the germline V gene are LNHDA and SQIVND (reference sequence). The ends lost 0 bases at V and 5 bases at J; junction bases unmatched: 5. In nucleotides, the CDR3 is TGTGCCAGTAGTATAGATCCCGGGAGGGCGGAGACCCAGTACTTC. The encoded protein is CASSIDPGRAETQYF. Complete variable domain (other parts from reference TRBV19 and TRBJ2-5): DGGITQSPKYLFRKEGQNVTLSCEQNLNHDAMYWYRQDPGQGLRLIYYSQIVNDFQKGDIAEGYSVSREKKESFPLTVTSAQKNPTAFYLCASSIDPGRAETQYFGPGTRLLVL.

This chain connects TRBV7-2 to TRBJ1-6; weak D call: TRBD1 (6 bases). Germline assignment: CDR1 SGHTA and CDR2 FQGNSA. The germline V and J ends were trimmed by 7 bases and 9 bases, with 19 bases remaining between them. The CDR3 spans 15 residues. The chain's CDR3 is CASTSGTFASSPLHF. DNA of the CDR3: TGTGCCAGCACCTCTGGGACATTTGCATCTTCACCCCTCCACTTT. The full variable domain, its missing parts supplied by reference TRBV7-2 and TRBJ1-6, is GAGVSQSPSNKVTEKGKDVELRCDPISGHTALYWYRQSLGQGLEFLIYFQGNSAPDKSGLPSDRFSAERTGGSVSTLTIQRTQQEDSAVYLCASTSGTFASSPLHFGNGTRLTVT.

The chain is built from TRBV11-3 and TRBJ2-2; 8 bases map to TRBD1. With 0 bases clipped from V and 0 bases from J, the junction kept 3 bases outside the gene matches. In germline, CDR1 is SGHNT, CDR2 YENEEA. The CDR3 extends over 17 amino acids. The CDR3 bases are TGTGCCAGCAGCTTAGAGGACAGGGCCTCGAACACCGGGGAGCTGTTTTTT. Translation: CASSLEDRASNTGELFF.